This T cell receptor beta chain was profiled in a study of CD8+ T cells in alopecia areata. For the study at large: Oral tofacitinib, 5 to 10 mg twice daily, was given in an open-label trial.

Following extraction, RNA underwent reverse transcription to cDNA, which served as the sequencing template. The data were produced by immunoSEQ multiplex PCR, yet TCRdb's version contains in-frame clones alone and is incomplete. The sample has around 250,000 clones, around two thirds seen once. From PBMCs, CD4+ and CD8+ T cells were sorted. This clone was counted between two and nine times. The CDR3 has 12 amino acids. Germline V gives CDR1 SGHVS, CDR2 FQNEAQ. V lost 2 bases to trimming and J lost 4 bases, with 5 bases between them. The sequence was obtained from a human donor with alopecia areata. The gene calls are TRBV7-8 and TRBJ2-5, with D uncertain. Sequenced material: CD4+ T cells sorted from blood, taken at week 0. Written as DNA, the CDR3 is TGTGCCAGCAGCTTAATGGTAGAGACCCAGTACTTC. Its protein is CASSLMVETQYF.